This T cell receptor beta chain appears in the sequencing data of a study of T-cell memory formation after mild COVID-19. This clonotype was counted a few times. Its antigen remains unknown. Per germline, CDR1 SQVTM and CDR2 ANQGSEA. V lost 4 bases and J 8 bases, leaving 6 bases between the germline ends. CDR3 size: 10 residues. The study's findings and limits: Contracting CD4+ clones lay largely in CM and EM, with CD8+ ones residing in EMRA. CD4/CD8 balance characterized clones contracting day 15 to 85, and CD4+ skew characterized later expanders.

Constant-segment primers and 5'RACE yielded cDNA libraries for TCR alpha and TCR beta, each carrying sample barcodes and UMIs. TCRdb used MiXCR to reprocess the 5' RACE reads, holding one entry per CDR3 protein. The sample consists of 350,000 to 450,000 distinct CDR3 sequences, 13% to 15% of them appearing once. Sample: PBMCs or a T cell subset sorted from them (not recorded which). The TCR sequence derives from a man younger than 30 who had mild COVID-19 (a few samples of this study predate the infection). Cell type and time point are not known. The gene calls are TRBV29-1 and TRBJ2-1; D gene ambiguous. The CDR3 bases are TGCAGCGTTGTTGCGGATGAGCAGTTCTTC. Translated: CSVVADEQFF.